This TCR beta chain was found in a study of blood T cell repertoires in COVID-19. Study details: Samples came from the United States, Italy and Spain, spanning acute and convalescent COVID-19. PBMCs, B-cell-depleted T cells, or T cells provided the cDNA or gDNA that made up the material.

As originally analysed: It was from reference gene primer amplification that nucleated cell counts were estimated. Some clones are missing from TCRdb's copy, which holds only in-frame ones; the method was immunoSEQ multiplex PCR. V, J and clone size were drawn from that table, and D and trimming were deduced from the DNA. This sample carries about 49,000 clones, 70% to 90% of them seen once, and the ten largest clones take over 12%. This clone was picked up a small number of times. V was pared by 1 base and J by 6 bases, with 13 bases between. The germline V gene encodes CDR1 SGHTA and CDR2 FQGNSA. The CDR3 is 15 amino acids.

Sequencing was done on a sample of peripheral blood. The chain is built from TRBV7-2 and TRBJ1-5; D perhaps matches TRBD1 (6 bases). The sequence came from a human donor in a cohort sampled during active COVID-19. The CDR3 DNA follows: TGTGCCAGCAGCTTAGAGTCATCAGGGGCTCAGCCCCAGCATTTT. Its translation: CASSLESSGAQPQHF.